The rows below give T cell receptor beta chains drawn from one sample of a study of identical twins. TCRdb processed the 5' RACE reads anew with MiXCR; each CDR3 protein has one entry. Of about 460,000 distinct CDR3 sequences listed, 12% to 15% are singletons. The sample was also reused in another study, on yellow fever vaccine responses in identical twins.

Sequencing was done on a sample of CD4+ T cells sorted from blood. The receptors were gathered from a woman under 30 in good health. Both conserved end residues are part of each CDR3. A D gene is named only where the DNA matches it firmly. Clone size is shown for a subset of rows, as once, few, many or a class of expanded clone.

j_call d_call clone_size v_call cdr3_aa cdr3_nt
TRBJ2-2 . few TRBV4-1 CASSQDGANTGELFF TGCGCCAGCAGCCAAGACGGTGCGAACACCGGGGAGCTGTTTTTT
TRBJ2-7 . few TRBV7-8 CASSLVGGGPSYEQYF TGTGCCAGCAGCTTAGTGGGTGGGGGCCCCTCCTACGAGCAGTACTTC
TRBJ2-7 TRBD1 . TRBV20-1 CSAGKSGTGDHEQYF TGCAGTGCTGGAAAGTCCGGGACAGGGGACCACGAGCAGTACTTC
TRBJ2-1 . few TRBV4-2 CASSSPDRYYNEQFF TGTGCCAGCAGCTCCCCTGACAGATACTACAATGAGCAGTTCTTC
TRBJ2-5 . few TRBV29-1 CSVAKETQYF TGCAGCGTCGCTAAAGAGACCCAGTACTTC
TRBJ2-5 TRBD2 . TRBV12-3/TRBV12-4 CASSPPPGTSGGPETQYF TGTGCCAGCAGTCCGCCCCCCGGGACTAGCGGGGGCCCAGAGACCCAGTACTTC
TRBJ2-3 . few TRBV7-9 CASSRPLSKSTDTQYF TGTGCCAGCAGCCGACCACTAAGCAAAAGCACAGATACGCAGTATTTT
TRBJ1-5 TRBD1 . TRBV28 CASSFGTGGFQPQHF TGTGCCAGCAGTTTTGGGACAGGGGGCTTTCAGCCCCAGCATTTT
TRBJ2-7 TRBD1 few TRBV7-2 CASSLAPGTGSEQYF TGTGCCAGCAGCTTAGCTCCCGGGACAGGGAGTGAGCAGTACTTC
TRBJ2-3 TRBD2 few TRBV7-2 CASSWMTSGVPTDTQYF TGTGCCAGCAGCTGGATGACTAGCGGGGTACCCACAGATACGCAGTATTTT
TRBJ2-1 . . TRBV24-1 CATSERTASIDEQFF TGTGCCACCAGTGAAAGGACAGCGTCAATCGATGAGCAGTTCTTC
TRBJ1-2 . . TRBV19 CASGRVPDYGYTF TGTGCCAGTGGCAGGGTCCCTGACTATGGCTACACCTTC
TRBJ2-1 TRBD2 few TRBV4-2 CASSQVRGGPNEQFF TGTGCCAGCAGCCAAGTTCGGGGGGGCCCCAATGAGCAGTTCTTC
TRBJ1-2 . few TRBV5-1 CASSLAGPRGSGYTF TGCGCCAGCAGCTTAGCAGGTCCACGAGGGTCTGGCTACACCTTC
TRBJ2-5 . few TRBV6-5 CASSYLGQGPQETQYF TGTGCCAGCAGTTACCTCGGACAAGGGCCCCAAGAGACCCAGTACTTC
TRBJ2-3 . few TRBV7-2 CASSPGRGTPTDTQYF TGTGCCAGCAGCCCCGGTAGGGGGACCCCCACAGATACGCAGTATTTT
TRBJ1-6 TRBD1 . TRBV2 CASTSGYRGGSPLHF TGTGCCAGCACCTCTGGATACAGGGGTGGATCACCCCTCCACTTT
TRBJ2-1 TRBD1 few TRBV5-1 CASRVGTGGYNEQFF TGCGCCAGCAGGGTCGGGACAGGGGGTTACAATGAGCAGTTCTTC